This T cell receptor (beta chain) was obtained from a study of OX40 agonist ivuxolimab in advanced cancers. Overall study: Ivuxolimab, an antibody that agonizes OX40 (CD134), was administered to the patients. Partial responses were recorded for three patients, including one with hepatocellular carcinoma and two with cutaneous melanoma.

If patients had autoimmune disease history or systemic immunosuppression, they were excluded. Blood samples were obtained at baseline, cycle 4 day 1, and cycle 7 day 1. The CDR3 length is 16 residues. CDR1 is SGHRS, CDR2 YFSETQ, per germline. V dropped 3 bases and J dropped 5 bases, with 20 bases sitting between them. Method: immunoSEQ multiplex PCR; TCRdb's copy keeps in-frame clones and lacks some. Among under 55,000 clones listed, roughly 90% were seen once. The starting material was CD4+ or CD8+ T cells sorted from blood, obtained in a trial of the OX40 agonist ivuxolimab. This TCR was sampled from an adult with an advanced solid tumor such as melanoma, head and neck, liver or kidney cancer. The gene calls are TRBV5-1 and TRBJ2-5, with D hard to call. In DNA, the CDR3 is TGCGCCAGCAGCTCCGCCGTGCCCATGGGTTTGGAGACCCAGTACTTC. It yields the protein CASSSAVPMGLETQYF.